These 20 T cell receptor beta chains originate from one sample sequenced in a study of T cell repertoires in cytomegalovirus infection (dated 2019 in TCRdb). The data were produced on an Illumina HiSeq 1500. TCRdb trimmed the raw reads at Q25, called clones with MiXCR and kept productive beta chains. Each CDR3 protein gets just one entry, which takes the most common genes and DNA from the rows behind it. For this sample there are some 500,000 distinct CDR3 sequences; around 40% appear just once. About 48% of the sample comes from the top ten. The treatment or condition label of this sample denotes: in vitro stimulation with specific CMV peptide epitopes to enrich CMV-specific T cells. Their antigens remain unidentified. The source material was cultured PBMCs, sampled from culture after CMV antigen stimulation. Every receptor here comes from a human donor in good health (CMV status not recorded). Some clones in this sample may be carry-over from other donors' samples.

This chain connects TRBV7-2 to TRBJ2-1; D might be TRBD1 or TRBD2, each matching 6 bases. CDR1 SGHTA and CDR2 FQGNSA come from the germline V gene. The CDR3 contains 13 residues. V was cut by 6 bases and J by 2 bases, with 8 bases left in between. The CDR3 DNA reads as TGTGCCAGCAGGGAGGGGGCCTACAATGAGCAGTTCTTC. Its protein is CASREGAYNEQFF.

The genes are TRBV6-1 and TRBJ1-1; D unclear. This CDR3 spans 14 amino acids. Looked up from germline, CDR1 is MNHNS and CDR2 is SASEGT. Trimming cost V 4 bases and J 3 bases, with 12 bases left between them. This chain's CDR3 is CASSGGGWDTEAFF. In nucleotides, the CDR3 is TGTGCCAGCAGTGGAGGAGGGTGGGACACTGAAGCTTTCTTT.

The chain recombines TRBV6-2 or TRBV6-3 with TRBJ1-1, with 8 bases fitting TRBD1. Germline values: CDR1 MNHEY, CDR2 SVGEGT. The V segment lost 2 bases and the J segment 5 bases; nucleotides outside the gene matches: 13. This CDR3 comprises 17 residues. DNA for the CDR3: TGTGCCAGCAGTTACCCCCCACGTTGGACAGGGTGGACTGAAGCTTTCTTT. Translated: CASSYPPRWTGWTEAFF.

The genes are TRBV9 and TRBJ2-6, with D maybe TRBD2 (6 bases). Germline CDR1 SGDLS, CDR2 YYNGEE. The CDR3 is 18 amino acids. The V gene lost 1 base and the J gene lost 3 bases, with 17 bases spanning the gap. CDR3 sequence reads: CASSVYSGGGFGANVLTF. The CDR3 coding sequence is TGTGCCAGCAGCGTATATTCAGGAGGAGGGTTTGGGGCCAACGTCCTGACTTTC.

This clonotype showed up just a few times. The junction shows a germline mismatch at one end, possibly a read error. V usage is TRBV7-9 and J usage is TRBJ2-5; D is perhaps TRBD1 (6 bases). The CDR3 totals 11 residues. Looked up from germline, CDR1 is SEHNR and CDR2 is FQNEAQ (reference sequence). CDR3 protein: CASSPRDIPVF. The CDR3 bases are TGTGCCAGCAGCCCCCGGGACATCCCTGTCTTC.

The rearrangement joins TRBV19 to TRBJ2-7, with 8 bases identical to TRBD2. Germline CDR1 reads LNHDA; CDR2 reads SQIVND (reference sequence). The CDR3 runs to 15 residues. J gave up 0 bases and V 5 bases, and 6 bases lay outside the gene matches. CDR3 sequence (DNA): TGTGCCAGTAGTGAGACTAGCGCAAGCTCCTACGAGCAGTACTTC. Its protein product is CASSETSASSYEQYF.

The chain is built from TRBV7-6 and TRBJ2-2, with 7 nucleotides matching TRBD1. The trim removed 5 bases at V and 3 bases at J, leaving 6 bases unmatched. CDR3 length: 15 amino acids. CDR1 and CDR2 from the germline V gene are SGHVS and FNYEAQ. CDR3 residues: CASSTQTGHTGELFF. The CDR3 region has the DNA TGTGCCAGCAGCACACAGACAGGGCACACCGGGGAGCTGTTTTTT.

This CDR3 reads CSARGDRGKGNQPQHF. As DNA, the CDR3 is TGCAGTGCTAGAGGCGACAGGGGTAAGGGCAATCAGCCCCAGCATTTT. The rearrangement links TRBV20-1 to TRBJ1-5; 8 bases match TRBD1. The CDR3 spans 16 residues. J was trimmed by 2 bases and V by 1 base; bases with no gene match: 7. Germline V lookup: CDR1 DFQATT, CDR2 SNEGSKA (reference sequence).

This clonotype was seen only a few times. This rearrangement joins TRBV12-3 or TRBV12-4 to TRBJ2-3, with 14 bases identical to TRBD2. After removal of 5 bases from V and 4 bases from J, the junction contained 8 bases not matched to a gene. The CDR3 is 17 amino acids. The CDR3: CASSARLAGGRSDTQYF. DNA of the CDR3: TGTGCCAGCAGTGCTCGACTAGCGGGGGGGAGATCAGATACGCAGTATTTT.

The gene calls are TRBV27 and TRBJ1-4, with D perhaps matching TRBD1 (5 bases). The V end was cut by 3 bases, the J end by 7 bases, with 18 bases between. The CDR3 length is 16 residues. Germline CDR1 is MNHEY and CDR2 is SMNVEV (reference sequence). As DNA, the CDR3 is TGTGCCAGCAGTTTTGAGCGCCGGGGGAGCGGTGAAAAACTGTTTTTT. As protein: CASSFERRGSGEKLFF. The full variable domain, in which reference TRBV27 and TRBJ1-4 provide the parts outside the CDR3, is EAQVTQNPRYLITVTGKKLTVTCSQNMNHEYMSWYRQDPGLGLRQIYYSMNVEVTDKGDVPEGYKVSRKEKRNFPLILESPSPNQTSLYFCASSFERRGSGEKLFFGSGTQLSVL.

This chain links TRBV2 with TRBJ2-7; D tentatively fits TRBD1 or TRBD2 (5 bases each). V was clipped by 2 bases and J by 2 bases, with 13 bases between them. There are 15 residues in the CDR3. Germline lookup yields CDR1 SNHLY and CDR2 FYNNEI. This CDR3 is CASSELRDGAYEQYF. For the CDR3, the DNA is TGTGCCAGCAGTGAACTCCGGGACGGAGCCTACGAGCAGTACTTC.

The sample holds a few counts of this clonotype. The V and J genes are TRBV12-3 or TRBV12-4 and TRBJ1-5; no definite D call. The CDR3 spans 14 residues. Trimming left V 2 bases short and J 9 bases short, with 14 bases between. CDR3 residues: CASSLKRADRPQHF. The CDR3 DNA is TGTGCCAGCAGTTTAAAACGGGCTGATAGGCCCCAGCATTTT.

CDR3 loop: CASSLAGPLNQPQHF. In DNA form, the CDR3 reads TGTGCCAGCAGTTTAGCAGGGCCCCTCAATCAGCCCCAGCATTTT. The chain couples TRBV27 to TRBJ1-5; weak D call: TRBD1 (5 bases). CDR3 size: 15 residues. With 2 bases removed from V and 3 bases from J, the gap between germline ends came to 11 bases. Germline lookup yields CDR1 MNHEY and CDR2 SMNVEV (reference sequence).

The CDR3 spells CASSLEGDTGSYEQYF. As DNA, the CDR3 is TGTGCCAGCAGTTTGGAGGGGGACACAGGATCCTACGAGCAGTACTTC. The V gene is TRBV12-3 or TRBV12-4, the J gene TRBJ2-7, with D tentatively TRBD1 or TRBD2 (6 bases each). V was shortened by 3 bases and J by 1 base, with 16 bases between the two germline ends. This CDR3 region has 16 residues.

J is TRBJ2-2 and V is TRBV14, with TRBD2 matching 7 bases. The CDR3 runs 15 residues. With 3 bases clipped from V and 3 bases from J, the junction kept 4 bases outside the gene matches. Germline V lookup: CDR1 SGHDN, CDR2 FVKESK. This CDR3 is CASSHRTSYTGELFF. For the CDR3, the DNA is TGTGCCAGCAGCCACCGGACTAGTTACACCGGGGAGCTGTTTTTT.

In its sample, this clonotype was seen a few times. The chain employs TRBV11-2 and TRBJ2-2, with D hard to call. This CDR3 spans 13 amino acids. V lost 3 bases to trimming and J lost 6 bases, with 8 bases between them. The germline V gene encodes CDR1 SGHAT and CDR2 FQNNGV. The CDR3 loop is CASSFLPAGELFF. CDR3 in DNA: TGTGCCAGCAGCTTTTTGCCGGCCGGGGAGCTGTTTTTT.

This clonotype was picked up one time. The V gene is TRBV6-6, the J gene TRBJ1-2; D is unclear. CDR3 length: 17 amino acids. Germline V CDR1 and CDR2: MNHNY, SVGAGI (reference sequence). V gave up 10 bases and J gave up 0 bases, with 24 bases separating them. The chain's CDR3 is CAIPTRLGMLANYGYTF. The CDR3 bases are TGTGCCATCCCGACACGATTGGGGATGTTAGCTAACTATGGCTACACCTTC.

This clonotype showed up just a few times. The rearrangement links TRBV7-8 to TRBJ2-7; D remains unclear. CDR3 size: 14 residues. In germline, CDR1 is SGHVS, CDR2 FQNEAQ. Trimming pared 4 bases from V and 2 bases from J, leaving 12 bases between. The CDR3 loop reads CASSWRGSPYEQYF. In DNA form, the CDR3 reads TGTGCCAGCAGCTGGCGAGGCAGTCCCTACGAGCAGTACTTC.

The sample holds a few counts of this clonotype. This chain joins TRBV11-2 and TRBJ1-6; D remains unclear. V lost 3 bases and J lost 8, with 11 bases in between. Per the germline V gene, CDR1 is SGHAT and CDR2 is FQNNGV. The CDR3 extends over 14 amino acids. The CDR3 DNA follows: TGTGCCAGCAGCTTTTCCAGCCCTGATTCACCCCTCCACTTT. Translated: CASSFSSPDSPLHF. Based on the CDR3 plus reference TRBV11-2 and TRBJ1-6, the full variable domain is EAGVAQSPRYKIIEKRQSVAFWCNPISGHATLYWYQQILGQGPKLLIQFQNNGVVDDSQLPKDRFSAERLKGVDSTLKIQPAKLEDSAVYLCASSFSSPDSPLHFGNGTRLTVT.

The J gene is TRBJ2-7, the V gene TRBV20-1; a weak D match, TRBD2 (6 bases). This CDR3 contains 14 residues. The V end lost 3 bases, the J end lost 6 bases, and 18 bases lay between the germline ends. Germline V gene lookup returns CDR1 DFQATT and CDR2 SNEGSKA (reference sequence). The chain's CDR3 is CSARATAAGSEQYF. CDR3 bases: TGCAGTGCTAGGGCCACGGCCGCGGGGAGCGAGCAGTACTTC.